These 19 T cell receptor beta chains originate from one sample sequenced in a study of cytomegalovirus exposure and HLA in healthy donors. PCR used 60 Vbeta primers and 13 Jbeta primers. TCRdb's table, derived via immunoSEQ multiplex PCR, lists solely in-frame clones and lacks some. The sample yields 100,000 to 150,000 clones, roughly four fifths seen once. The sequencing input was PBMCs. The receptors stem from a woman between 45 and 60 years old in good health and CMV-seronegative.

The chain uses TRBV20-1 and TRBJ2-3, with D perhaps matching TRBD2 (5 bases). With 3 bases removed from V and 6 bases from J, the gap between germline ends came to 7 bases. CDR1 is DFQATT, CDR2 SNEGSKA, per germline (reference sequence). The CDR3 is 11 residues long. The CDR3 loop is CSASWEDTQYF. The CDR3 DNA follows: TGCAGTGCTAGTTGGGAGGATACGCAGTATTTT.

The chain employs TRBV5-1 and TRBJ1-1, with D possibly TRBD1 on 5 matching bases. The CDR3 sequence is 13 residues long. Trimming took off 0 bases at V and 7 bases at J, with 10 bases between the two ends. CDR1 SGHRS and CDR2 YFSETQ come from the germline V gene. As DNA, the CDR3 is TGCGCCAGCAGCTTGGGGGGGGGTTGTGAAGCTTTCTTT. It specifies CASSLGGGCEAFF.

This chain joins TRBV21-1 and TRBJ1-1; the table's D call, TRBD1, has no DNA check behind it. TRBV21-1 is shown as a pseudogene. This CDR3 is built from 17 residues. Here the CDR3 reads CASSNTGTLRPYTEAFF. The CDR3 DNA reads TGTGCCAGCAGCAACACAGGGACGTTGCGGCCATACACTGAAGCTTTCTTT.

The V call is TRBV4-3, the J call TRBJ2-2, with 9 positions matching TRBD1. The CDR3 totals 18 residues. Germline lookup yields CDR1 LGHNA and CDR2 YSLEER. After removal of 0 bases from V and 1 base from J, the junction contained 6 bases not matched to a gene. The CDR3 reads CASSQERTGALNTGELFF. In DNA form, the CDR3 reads TGCGCCAGCAGCCAAGAAAGGACAGGGGCCCTGAACACCGGGGAGCTGTTTTTT.

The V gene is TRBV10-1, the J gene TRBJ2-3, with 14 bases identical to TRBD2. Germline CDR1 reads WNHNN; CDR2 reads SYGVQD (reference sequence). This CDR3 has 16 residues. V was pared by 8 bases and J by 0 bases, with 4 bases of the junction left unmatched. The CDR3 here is CASPGTSGGSTDTQYF. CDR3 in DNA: TGCGCCAGCCCAGGGACTAGCGGGGGTAGCACAGATACGCAGTATTTT.

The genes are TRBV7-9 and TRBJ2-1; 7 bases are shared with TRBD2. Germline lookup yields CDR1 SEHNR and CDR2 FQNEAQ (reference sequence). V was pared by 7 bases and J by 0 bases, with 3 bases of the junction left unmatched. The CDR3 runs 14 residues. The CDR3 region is CASTRGSSYNEQFF. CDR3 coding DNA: TGTGCCAGCACGCGGGGGAGCTCCTACAATGAGCAGTTCTTC.

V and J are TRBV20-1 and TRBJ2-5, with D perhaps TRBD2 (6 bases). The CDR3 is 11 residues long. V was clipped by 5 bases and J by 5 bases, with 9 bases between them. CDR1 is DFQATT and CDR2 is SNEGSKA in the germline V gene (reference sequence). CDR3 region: CSAGGRETQYF. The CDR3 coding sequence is TGCAGTGCTGGTGGGAGGGAGACCCAGTACTTC.

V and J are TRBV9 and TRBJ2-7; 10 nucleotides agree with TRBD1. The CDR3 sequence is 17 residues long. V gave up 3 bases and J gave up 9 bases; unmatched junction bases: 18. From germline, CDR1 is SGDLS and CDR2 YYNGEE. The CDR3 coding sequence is TGTGCCAGCAGCGGGGAGCGCCGGGACAGGGGAGACCACGGGCAGTACTTC. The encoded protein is CASSGERRDRGDHGQYF.

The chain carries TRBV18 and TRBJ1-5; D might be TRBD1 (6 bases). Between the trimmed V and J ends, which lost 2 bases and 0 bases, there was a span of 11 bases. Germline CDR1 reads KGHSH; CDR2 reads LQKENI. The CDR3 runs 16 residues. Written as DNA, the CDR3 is TGTGCCAGCTCACCAACGACAGGTATTAGCAATCAGCCCCAGCATTTT. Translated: CASSPTTGISNQPQHF.

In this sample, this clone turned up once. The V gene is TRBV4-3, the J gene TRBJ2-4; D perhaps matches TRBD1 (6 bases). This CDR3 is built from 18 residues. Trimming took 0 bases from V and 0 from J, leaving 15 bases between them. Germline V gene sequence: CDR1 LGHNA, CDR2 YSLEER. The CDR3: CASSQDPTGSVAKNIQYF. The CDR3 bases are TGCGCCAGCAGCCAAGATCCGACAGGATCTGTAGCCAAAAACATTCAGTACTTC.

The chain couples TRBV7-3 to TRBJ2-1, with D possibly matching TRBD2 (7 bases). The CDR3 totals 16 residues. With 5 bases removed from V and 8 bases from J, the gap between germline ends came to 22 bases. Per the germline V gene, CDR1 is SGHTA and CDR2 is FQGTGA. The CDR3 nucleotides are TGTGCCAGCAGCACTGGGGGGGGACATCCCGGGGATGAGCAGTTCTTC. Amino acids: CASSTGGGHPGDEQFF.

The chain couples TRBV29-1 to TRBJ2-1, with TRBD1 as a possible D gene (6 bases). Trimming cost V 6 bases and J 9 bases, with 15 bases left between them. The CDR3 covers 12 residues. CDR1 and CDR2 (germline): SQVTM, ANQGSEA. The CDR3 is CSVGTSIFEQFF. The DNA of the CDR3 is TGCAGCGTCGGGACATCAATTTTTGAGCAGTTCTTC.

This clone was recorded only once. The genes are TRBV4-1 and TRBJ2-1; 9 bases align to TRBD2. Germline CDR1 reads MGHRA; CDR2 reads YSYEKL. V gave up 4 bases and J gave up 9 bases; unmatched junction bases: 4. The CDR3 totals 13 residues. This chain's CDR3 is CASSPPSGTEQFF. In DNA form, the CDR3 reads TGCGCCAGCAGCCCGCCTAGCGGGACTGAGCAGTTCTTC.

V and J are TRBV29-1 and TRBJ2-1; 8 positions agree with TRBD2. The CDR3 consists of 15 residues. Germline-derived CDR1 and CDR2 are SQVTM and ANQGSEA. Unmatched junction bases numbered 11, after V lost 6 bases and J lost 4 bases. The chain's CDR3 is CSVKASAGGYNEQFF. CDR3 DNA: TGCAGCGTGAAGGCAAGCGCGGGAGGATACAATGAGCAGTTCTTC.

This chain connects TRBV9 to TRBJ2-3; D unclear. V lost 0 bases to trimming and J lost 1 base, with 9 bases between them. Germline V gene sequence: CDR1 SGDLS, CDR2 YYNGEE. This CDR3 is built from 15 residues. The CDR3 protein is CASSVEIAGTDTQYF. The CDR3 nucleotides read TGTGCCAGCAGCGTAGAGATAGCAGGCACAGATACGCAGTATTTT.

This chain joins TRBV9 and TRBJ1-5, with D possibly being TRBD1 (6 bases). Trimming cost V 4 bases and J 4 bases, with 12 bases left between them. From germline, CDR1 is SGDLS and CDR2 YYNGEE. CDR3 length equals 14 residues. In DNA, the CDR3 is TGTGCCAGCAGCCCTGACAGGTCGAATCAGCCCCAGCATTTT. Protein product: CASSPDRSNQPQHF.

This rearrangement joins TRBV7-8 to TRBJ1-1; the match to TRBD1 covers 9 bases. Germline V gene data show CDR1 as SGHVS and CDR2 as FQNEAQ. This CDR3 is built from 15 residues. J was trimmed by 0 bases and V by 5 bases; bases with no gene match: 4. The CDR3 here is CASSPRTGVNTEAFF. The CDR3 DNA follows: TGTGCCAGCAGCCCCAGGACAGGGGTGAACACTGAAGCTTTCTTT.

The CDR3, as DNA: TGTGCCACCAGCAGAGATCCCAGGGGGACGAAGGGCGAGCAGTACGTC. Protein product: CATSRDPRGTKGEQYV. The gene calls are TRBV15 and TRBJ2-7; TRBD1 matches at 7 bases. CDR3 length equals 16 residues. The germline V gene has CDR1 LNHNV and CDR2 YYDKDF (reference sequence). J was trimmed by 6 bases and V by 0 bases; bases with no gene match: 11.

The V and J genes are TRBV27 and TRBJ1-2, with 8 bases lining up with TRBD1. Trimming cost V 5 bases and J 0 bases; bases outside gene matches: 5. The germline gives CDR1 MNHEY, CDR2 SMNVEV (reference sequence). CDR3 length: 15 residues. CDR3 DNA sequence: TGTGCCAGCAGTATCACAGGGGGAGCTAACTATGGCTACACCTTC. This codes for CASSITGGANYGYTF.